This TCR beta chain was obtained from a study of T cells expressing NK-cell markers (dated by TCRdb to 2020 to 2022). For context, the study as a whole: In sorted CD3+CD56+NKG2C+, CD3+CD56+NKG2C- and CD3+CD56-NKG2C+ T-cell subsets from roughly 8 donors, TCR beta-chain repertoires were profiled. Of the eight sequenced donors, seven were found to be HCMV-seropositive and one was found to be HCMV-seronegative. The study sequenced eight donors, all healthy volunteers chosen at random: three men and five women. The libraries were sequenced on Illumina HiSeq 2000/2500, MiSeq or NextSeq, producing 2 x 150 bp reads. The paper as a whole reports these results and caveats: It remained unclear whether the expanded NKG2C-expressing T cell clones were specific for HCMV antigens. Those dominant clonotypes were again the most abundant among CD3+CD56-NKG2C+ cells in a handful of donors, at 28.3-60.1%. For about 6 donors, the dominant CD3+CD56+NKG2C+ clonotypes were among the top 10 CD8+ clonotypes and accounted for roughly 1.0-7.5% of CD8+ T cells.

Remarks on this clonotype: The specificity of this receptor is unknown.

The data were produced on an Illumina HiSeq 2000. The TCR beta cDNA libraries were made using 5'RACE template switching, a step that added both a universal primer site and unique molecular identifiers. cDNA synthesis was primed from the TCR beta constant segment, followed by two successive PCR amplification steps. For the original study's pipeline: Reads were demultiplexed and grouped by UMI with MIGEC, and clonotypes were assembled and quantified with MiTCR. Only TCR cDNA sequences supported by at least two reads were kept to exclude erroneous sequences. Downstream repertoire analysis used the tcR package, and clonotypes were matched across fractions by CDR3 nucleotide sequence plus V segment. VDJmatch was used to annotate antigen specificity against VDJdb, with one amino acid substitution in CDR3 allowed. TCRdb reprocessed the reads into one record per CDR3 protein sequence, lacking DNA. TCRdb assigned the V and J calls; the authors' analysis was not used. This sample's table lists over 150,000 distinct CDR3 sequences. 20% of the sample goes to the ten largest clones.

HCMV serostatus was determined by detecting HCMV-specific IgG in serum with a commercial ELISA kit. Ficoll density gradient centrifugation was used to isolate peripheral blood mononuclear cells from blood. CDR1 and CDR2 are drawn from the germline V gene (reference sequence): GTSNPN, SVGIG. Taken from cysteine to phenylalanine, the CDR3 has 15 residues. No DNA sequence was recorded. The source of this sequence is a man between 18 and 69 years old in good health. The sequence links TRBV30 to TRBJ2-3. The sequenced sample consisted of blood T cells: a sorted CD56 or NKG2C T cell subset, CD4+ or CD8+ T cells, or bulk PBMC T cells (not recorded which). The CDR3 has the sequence CAWSVMAVSTDTQYF.